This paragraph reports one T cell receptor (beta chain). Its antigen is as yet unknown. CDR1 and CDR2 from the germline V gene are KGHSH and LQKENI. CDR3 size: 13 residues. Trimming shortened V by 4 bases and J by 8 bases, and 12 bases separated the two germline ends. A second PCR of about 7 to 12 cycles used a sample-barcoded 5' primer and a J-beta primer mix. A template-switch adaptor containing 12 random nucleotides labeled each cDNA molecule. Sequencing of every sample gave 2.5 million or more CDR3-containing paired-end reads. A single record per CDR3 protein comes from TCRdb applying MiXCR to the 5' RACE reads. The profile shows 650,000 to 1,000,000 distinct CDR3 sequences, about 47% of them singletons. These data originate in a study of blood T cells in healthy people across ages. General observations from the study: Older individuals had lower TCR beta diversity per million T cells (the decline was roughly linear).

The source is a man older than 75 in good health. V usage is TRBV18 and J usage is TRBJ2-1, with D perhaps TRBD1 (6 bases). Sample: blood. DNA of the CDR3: TGTGCCAGCTCACGATCACAGGGTTATGAGCAGTTCTTC. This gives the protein CASSRSQGYEQFF.